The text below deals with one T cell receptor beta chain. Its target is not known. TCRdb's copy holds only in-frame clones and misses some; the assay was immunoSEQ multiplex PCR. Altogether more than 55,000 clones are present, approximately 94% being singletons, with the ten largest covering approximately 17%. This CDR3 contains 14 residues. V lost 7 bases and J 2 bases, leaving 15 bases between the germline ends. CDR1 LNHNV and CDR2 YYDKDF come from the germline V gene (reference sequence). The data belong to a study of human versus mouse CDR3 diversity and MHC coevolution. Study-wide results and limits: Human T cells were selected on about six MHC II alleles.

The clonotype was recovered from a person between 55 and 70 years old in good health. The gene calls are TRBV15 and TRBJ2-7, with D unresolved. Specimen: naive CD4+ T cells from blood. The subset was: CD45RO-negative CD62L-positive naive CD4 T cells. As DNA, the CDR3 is TGTGCCACCACCGCGACAATAAGGACCTACGAGCAGTACTTC. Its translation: CATTATIRTYEQYF.